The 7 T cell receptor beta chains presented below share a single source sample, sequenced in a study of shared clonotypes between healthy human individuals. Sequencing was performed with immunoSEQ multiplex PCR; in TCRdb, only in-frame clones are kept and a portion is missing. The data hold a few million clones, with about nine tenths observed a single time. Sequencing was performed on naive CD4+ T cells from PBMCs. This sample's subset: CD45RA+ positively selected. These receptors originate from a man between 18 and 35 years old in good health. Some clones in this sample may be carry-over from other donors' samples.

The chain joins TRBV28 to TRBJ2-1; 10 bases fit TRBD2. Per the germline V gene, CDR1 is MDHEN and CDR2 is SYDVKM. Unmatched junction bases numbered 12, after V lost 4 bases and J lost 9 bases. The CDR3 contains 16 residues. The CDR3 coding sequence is TGTGCCAGCAGTTACGTGGGGGTAGCGGGAGGAATTGAGCAGTTCTTC. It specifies CASSYVGVAGGIEQFF.

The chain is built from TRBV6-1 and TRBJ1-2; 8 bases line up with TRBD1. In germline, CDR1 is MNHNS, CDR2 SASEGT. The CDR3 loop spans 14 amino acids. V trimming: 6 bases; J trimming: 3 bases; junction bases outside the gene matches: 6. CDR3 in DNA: TGTGCCAGCAGCATACAGGGGGGCGACTATGGCTACACCTTC. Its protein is CASSIQGGDYGYTF.

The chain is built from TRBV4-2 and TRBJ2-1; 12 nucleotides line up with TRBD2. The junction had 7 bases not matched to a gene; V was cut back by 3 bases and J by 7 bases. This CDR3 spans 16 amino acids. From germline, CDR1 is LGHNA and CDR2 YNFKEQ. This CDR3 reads CASSHLAGGPGNEQFF. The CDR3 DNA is TGTGCCAGCAGCCACCTAGCGGGAGGGCCTGGGAATGAGCAGTTCTTC.

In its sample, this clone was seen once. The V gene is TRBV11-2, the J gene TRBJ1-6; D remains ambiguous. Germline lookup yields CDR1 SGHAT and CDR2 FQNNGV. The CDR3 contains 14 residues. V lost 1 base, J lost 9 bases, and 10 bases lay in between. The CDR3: CASSLVVGGSPLHF. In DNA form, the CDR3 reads TGTGCCAGCAGCTTAGTTGTAGGAGGTTCACCCCTCCACTTT.

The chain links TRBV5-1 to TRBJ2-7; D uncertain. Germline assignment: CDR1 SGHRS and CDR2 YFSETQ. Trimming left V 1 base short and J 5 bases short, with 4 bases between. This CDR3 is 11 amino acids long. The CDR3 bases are TGCGCCAGCAGCTTGTGGGACGAGCAGTACTTC. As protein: CASSLWDEQYF.

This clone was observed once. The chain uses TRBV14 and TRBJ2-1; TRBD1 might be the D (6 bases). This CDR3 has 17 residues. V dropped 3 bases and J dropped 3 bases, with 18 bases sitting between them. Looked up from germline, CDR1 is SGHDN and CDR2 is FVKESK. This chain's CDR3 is CASSHARGGEYYNEQFF. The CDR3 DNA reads TGTGCCAGCAGCCACGCAAGAGGGGGAGAGTACTACAATGAGCAGTTCTTC.

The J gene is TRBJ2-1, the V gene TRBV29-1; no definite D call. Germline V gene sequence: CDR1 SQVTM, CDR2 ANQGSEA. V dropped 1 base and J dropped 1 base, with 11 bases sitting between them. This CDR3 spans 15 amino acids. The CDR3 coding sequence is TGCAGCGTTGAAGGTGGGGTTCGTTCCTACAATGAGCAGTTCTTC. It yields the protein CSVEGGVRSYNEQFF.